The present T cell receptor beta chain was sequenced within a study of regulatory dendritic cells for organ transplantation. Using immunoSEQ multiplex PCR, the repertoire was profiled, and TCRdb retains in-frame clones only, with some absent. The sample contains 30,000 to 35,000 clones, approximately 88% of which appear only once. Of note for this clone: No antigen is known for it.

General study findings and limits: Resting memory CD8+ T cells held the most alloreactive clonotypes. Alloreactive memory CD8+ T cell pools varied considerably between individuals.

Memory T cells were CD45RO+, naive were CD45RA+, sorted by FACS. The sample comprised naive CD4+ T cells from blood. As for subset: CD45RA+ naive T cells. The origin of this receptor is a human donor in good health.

CDR3 bases: TGTGCCAGCAGTACAGGGTCACAAGCTTTCTTT. It yields the protein CASSTGSQAFF. The rearrangement uses TRBV28 and TRBJ1-1; possible D gene TRBD1, 6 bases. Per the germline V gene, CDR1 is MDHEN and CDR2 is SYDVKM. V lost 5 bases, J lost 9 bases, and 10 bases lay in between. This CDR3 spans 11 amino acids.